The clone carrying this T cell receptor (beta chain) was detected ten times or more. No antigen is known for it. The germline V gene encodes CDR1 MNHNS and CDR2 SASEGT. The V end lost 6 bases, the J end lost 4 bases, and 15 bases lay between the germline ends. The CDR3 consists of 14 residues. Template material for amplifying TCR beta CDR3 regions consisted of RNA transcripts. HTBI primers drove first-round RT-PCR of the TCR CDR3. One entry per CDR3 protein, called by TCRdb with MiXCR from the multiplex PCR reads. The sample has hundreds of thousands of distinct CDR3 sequences, roughly 15% seen once. This entry comes from a study of T cells in Graves' hyperthyroidism and ophthalmopathy. Regarding the study as a whole: From stable hyperthyroidism, ophthalmopathy was separated by a 13 V-J model.

This TCR was recovered from a young woman with Graves' hyperthyroidism. Sample: blood. The genes are TRBV6-1 and TRBJ2-5; TRBD2 might be the D (6 bases). This chain's CDR3 is CASSPNVGGETQYF. The CDR3 DNA reads TGTGCCAGCAGCCCCAACGTGGGGGGAGAGACCCAGTACTTC.